This is a list of T cell receptor beta chains from one sample in a study of blood T cell repertoires in COVID-19. Clones were sequenced by immunoSEQ multiplex PCR, and TCRdb holds only the in-frame ones, with some missing. The sample has fewer than 180,000 clones; over 65% are singletons. The sequenced material came from peripheral blood. Source of these receptors: a man between 65 and 85 years old with acute or convalescent COVID-19. Each CDR3 is given with its conserved first and last residue. A D gene is named only where the DNA matches it firmly. Some rows mark clone size as missing; the rest say once, few, many or name a class of expanded clone.

j_gene,abundance,d_gene,v_gene,CDR3aa,CDR3nt
TRBJ2-1,.,TRBD1,TRBV18,CASSPGSGQGAWGSYNEQFF,TGTGCCAGCTCACCAGGGTCAGGACAGGGGGCGTGGGGCTCCTACAATGAGCAGTTCTTC
TRBJ1-5,.,.,TRBV28,CASSLGAARAQPQHF,TGTGCCAGCAGTTTAGGAGCGGCCCGGGCCCAGCCCCAGCATTTT
TRBJ1-2,.,.,TRBV7-9,CASSPQDGYTF,TGTGCCAGCAGCCCACAGGATGGCTACACCTTC
TRBJ1-5,.,TRBD1,TRBV28,CASSRDRGHNQPQHF,TGTGCCAGCAGTCGTGACAGGGGGCACAATCAGCCCCAGCATTTT
TRBJ2-2,.,TRBD1,TRBV3-1/TRBV3-2,CASSLTGGVTGELFF,TGTGCCAGCAGCCTTACAGGGGGCGTCACCGGGGAGCTGTTTTTT
TRBJ2-7,.,.,TRBV7-9,CASSSTGPYEQYF,TGTGCCAGCAGCTCCACTGGGCCCTACGAGCAGTACTTC
TRBJ2-1,.,TRBD1,TRBV15,CATRSWDRDNEQFF,TGTGCCACCCGGTCTTGGGACAGGGACAATGAGCAGTTCTTC
TRBJ2-2,.,TRBD2,TRBV7-2,CASSSRLAGTGELFF,TGTGCCAGCAGCTCCCGACTAGCGGGTACCGGGGAGCTGTTTTTT
TRBJ2-1,.,.,TRBV9,CAGLERPPHNEQFF,TGTGCCGGTTTGGAGAGACCCCCGCACAATGAGCAGTTCTTC
TRBJ2-6,.,.,TRBV7-9,CASSDWSSGANVLTF,TGTGCCAGCAGCGATTGGAGCTCTGGGGCCAACGTCCTGACTTTC
TRBJ1-1,.,.,TRBV12-3/TRBV12-4,CASSQDMNTEAFF,TGTGCCAGCAGTCAGGACATGAACACTGAAGCTTTCTTT
TRBJ2-7,few,.,TRBV9,CASSLKTGPYEQYF,TGTGCCAGCAGCTTAAAGACAGGACCCTACGAGCAGTACTTC
TRBJ1-1,.,.,TRBV2,CASSEGGAVNTEAFF,TGTGCCAGCAGTGAGGGGGGGGCGGTGAACACTGAAGCTTTCTTT
TRBJ1-2,.,TRBD1,TRBV29-1,CSVAGQGDLHYGYTF,TGCAGCGTTGCGGGACAGGGAGATCTACACTATGGCTACACCTTC
TRBJ1-1,once,.,TRBV4-1,CASSPSPGTPLGMNTEAFF,TGCGCCAGCAGCCCCTCCCCCGGGACACCCCTGGGGATGAACACTGAAGCTTTCTTT
TRBJ1-2,.,TRBD1,TRBV25-1,CASSSKGALSGYTF,TGTGCCAGCAGTTCGAAGGGGGCGCTCAGTGGCTACACCTTC
TRBJ1-4,.,.,TRBV3-1/TRBV3-2,CASSQDQGRLVEKLFF,TGTGCCAGCAGCCAAGATCAGGGCAGACTGGTTGAAAAACTGTTTTTT
TRBJ2-2,.,.,TRBV2,CASRPRTGSGGELFF,TGTGCCAGCAGGCCGCGTACAGGGAGCGGCGGGGAGCTGTTTTTT
TRBJ2-7,.,TRBD1,TRBV7-8,CASSLDRGLYEQYF,TGTGCCAGCAGCCTGGACAGGGGCCTATACGAGCAGTACTTC
TRBJ1-5,.,.,TRBV6-5,CASSYPGDRPQHF,TGTGCCAGCAGTTACCCCGGGGATCGGCCCCAGCATTTT
TRBJ2-5,few,TRBD1,TRBV2,CASSVDRGPGETQYF,TGTGCCAGCAGTGTTGACAGGGGCCCGGGGGAGACCCAGTACTTC
TRBJ2-1,.,TRBD2,TRBV20-1,CSASAGTSGNYNEQFF,TGCAGTGCTAGTGCGGGGACTAGCGGGAACTACAATGAGCAGTTCTTC
TRBJ1-6,.,TRBD1,TRBV4-2,CASSQGPAGGGSPLHF,TGTGCCAGCAGCCAAGGGCCGGCAGGGGGCGGTTCACCCCTCCACTTT
TRBJ2-1,.,.,TRBV7-7,CASPPGDEQFF,TGTGCTAGCCCTCCAGGGGATGAGCAGTTCTTC
TRBJ2-3,.,TRBD1,TRBV2,CASGDRGGTDTQYF,TGTGCCAGCGGAGACAGGGGAGGAACAGATACGCAGTATTTT
TRBJ1-4,.,.,TRBV5-5,CASSFGRGNINEKLFF,TGTGCCAGCAGCTTCGGCAGAGGGAACATTAATGAAAAACTGTTTTTT
TRBJ2-3,.,TRBD2,TRBV28,CASSLPGRGADTQYF,TGTGCCAGCAGTTTACCAGGGCGGGGGGCAGATACGCAGTATTTT
TRBJ2-3,.,TRBD1,TRBV6-5,CASSLTGVGDTQYF,TGTGCCAGCAGCTTGACAGGGGTTGGAGATACGCAGTATTTT
TRBJ2-3,.,.,TRBV20-1,CSASMGSSGGTDTQYF,TGCAGTGCTAGTATGGGATCCAGCGGTGGCACAGATACGCAGTATTTT
TRBJ2-3,.,TRBD2,TRBV7-9,CASSFSGSTDTQYF,TGTGCCAGCAGCTTTAGCGGGAGTACAGATACGCAGTATTTT
TRBJ2-1,many,.,TRBV7-3,CASSLSGRADEQFF,TGTGCCAGCAGCTTGAGCGGGCGAGCGGATGAGCAGTTCTTC